These T cell receptor beta chains were read from a single sample in a study of blood T cells in healthy people across ages. One entry per CDR3 protein results from TCRdb running MiXCR on the 5' RACE reads. This table holds under 1,000,000 distinct CDR3 sequences, under 40% found once. Material for sequencing was blood. These receptors were collected from a man aged 18 to 35 in good health. CDR3s include the opening cysteine and the closing phenylalanine or tryptophan. Some rows have no size entry. The others give once, few or many, or a class for an expanded clone.

V gene	clone size	CDR3 protein
TRBV18	once	CASSPGSTRGTDTQYF
TRBV4-2	many	CASSPGEKDGQPQHF
TRBV10-3	few	CAISESGTDGVEQYF
TRBV20-1	few	CSANKGISNTGELFF
TRBV7-2	few	CASSSDPSQNQPQHF
TRBV12-3/TRBV12-4	-	CASSFRYSNQPQHF
TRBV15	few	CATSRERGSTDTQYF
TRBV25-1	many	CASSVGGYEQYF
TRBV7-9	many	CASSIPWGTQYF
TRBV7-9	few	CASSDFEGAGSYSNQPQHF
TRBV12-3/TRBV12-4	many	CASSLAGGARGYTF
TRBV20-1	few	CSAREGTGQAGYGYTF
TRBV14	-	CASGELSYEQYF
TRBV29-1	once	CSPNPTGTGDVEQFF
TRBV12-3/TRBV12-4	-	CASTSGQPYEQYF
TRBV5-1	many	CASRLGLEETQYF
TRBV4-2	many	CASSQQGEDYGYTF
TRBV12-3/TRBV12-4	-	CVGSRLSTDTQYF
TRBV10-3	-	CAISESDRGSIQYF
TRBV12-3/TRBV12-4	many	CASSFKDRDHNEQFF
TRBV7-9	few	CASSLTAVGANEQFF
TRBV6-2/TRBV6-3	few	CASSSFSENYGYTF
TRBV20-1	-	CSARTNTLLGLLNEQYF
TRBV20-1	-	CSARGHRGDSGNTIYF
TRBV7-3	-	CASSLNNLHNEQFF
TRBV12-3/TRBV12-4	many	CASSVGSTQETQYF
TRBV6-5	many	CASSYSPGADTQYF
TRBV29-1	many	CSVAQAQETQYF
TRBV12-3/TRBV12-4	many	CASSPDSDEQFF
TRBV3-1	-	CASSQTTGTGNYEQYF
TRBV7-2	-	CASSLGRGADGYTF
TRBV12-3/TRBV12-4	many	CASSLTPRSYNEQFF
TRBV7-2	many	CASSPPQGAGQPQHF
TRBV20-1	once	CSARGAVVYYGYTF
TRBV7-8	-	CASSPTPLRGRTEAFF
TRBV20-1	-	CSAHLRDRGVYGYTF
TRBV12-3/TRBV12-4	-	CASSPLWGQYTF
TRBV4-3	few	CASSQGDVATNEKLFF
TRBV7-9	-	CASSLGRDMATQYF
TRBV6-2/TRBV6-3	-	CASFLNPAARAGYEQYF
TRBV7-3	few	CASRRDVSSYNSPLHF
TRBV29-1	-	CSVAGRLGPEETQYF
TRBV12-3/TRBV12-4	-	CGSSFGRDYGYTF
TRBV7-2	few	CASSVVTGIEQYF
TRBV12-3/TRBV12-4	many	CASIPGQNTEAFF